This T cell receptor (beta chain) comes out of a study of T cell changes during pregnancy in multiple sclerosis. Profiled with immunoSEQ multiplex PCR; TCRdb holds only in-frame clones, not every one. This table has about 50,000 clones, 90% appearing once. CDR3 length: 17 amino acids. V shed 0 bases, J shed 7 bases, and the junction held 10 bases outside the gene matches. Germline V gene data show CDR1 as MGHRA and CDR2 as YSYEKL. The rearrangement links TRBV4-1 to TRBJ2-2, with 8 bases lining up with TRBD1. The TCR was taken from a female donor in good health, enrolled as a control in a pregnancy study. Sample: peripheral blood, taken after pregnancy. The CDR3 region is CASSQDRAGGIGGELFF. In DNA, the CDR3 is TGCGCCAGCAGCCAAGATCGGGCAGGGGGCATCGGCGGGGAGCTGTTTTTT.